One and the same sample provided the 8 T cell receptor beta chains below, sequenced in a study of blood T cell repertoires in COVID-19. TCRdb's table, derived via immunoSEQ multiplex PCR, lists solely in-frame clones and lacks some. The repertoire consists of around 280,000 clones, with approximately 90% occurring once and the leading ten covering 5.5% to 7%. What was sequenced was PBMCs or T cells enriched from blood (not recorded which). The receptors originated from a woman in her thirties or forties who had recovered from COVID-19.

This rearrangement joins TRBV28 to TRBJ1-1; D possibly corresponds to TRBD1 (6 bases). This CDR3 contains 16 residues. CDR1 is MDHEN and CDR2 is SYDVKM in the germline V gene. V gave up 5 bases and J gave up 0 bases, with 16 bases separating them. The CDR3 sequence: CASSNRQERMNTEAFF. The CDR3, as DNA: TGTGCCAGCAGTAACCGACAGGAAAGAATGAACACTGAAGCTTTCTTT.

The chain's CDR3 is CASSLSVQGRGTNEKLFF. The DNA for the CDR3 is TGTGCCAGCAGCTTATCGGTACAGGGTCGGGGTACTAATGAAAAACTGTTTTTT. This rearrangement joins TRBV11-2 to TRBJ1-4, with TRBD1 as a possible D gene (6 bases). V dropped 2 bases and J dropped 2 bases, with 18 bases sitting between them. The CDR3 extends over 18 amino acids. CDR1 SGHAT and CDR2 FQNNGV come from the germline V gene.

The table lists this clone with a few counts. The CDR3 nucleotides read TGTGCCAGCAGCAGCAGACTAGCGAACACCGGGGAGCTGTTTTTT. It yields the protein CASSSRLANTGELFF. The rearrangement links TRBV11-2 to TRBJ2-2; the D gene is possibly TRBD2 (6 bases). The V end lost 5 bases, the J end lost 0 bases, and 10 bases lay between the germline ends. The CDR3 has 15 residues. Germline CDR1 and CDR2: SGHAT and FQNNGV.

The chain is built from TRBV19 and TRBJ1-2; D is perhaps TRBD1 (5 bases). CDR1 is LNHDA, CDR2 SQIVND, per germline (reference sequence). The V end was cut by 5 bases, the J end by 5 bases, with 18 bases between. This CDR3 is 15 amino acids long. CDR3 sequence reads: CASSPAGGRGYGYTF. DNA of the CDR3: TGTGCCAGTAGTCCGGCGGGAGGACGGGGGTATGGCTACACCTTC.

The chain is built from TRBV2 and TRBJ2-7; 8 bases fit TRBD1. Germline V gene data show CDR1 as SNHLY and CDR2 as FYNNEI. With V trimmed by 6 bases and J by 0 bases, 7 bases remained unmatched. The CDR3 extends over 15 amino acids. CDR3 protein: CASSTDRDPSYEQYF. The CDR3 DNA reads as TGTGCCAGCAGCACGGACAGGGACCCCTCCTACGAGCAGTACTTC.

For the CDR3, the DNA is TGTGCCAGCAGCTTAGCCGGGACTAGCACCAATGAGCAGTTCTTC. This codes for CASSLAGTSTNEQFF. This chain joins TRBV7-2 and TRBJ2-1; 9 bases agree with TRBD2. CDR1 and CDR2 from the germline V gene are SGHTA and FQGNSA. V gave up 0 bases and J gave up 6 bases; unmatched junction bases: 3. The CDR3 contains 15 residues.

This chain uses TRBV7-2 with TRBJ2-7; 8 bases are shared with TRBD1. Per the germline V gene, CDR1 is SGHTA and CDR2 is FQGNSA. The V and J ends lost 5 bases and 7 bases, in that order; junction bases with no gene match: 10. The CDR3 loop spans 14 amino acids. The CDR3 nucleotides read TGTGCCAGCAGCACTGGACAGGGTTCTCGGGAGCAGTACTTC. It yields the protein CASSTGQGSREQYF.

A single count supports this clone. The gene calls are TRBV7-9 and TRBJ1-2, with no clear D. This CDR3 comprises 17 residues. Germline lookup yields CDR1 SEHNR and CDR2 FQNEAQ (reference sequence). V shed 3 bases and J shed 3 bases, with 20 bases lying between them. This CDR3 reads CASSFGRTTREDYGYTF. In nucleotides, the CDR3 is TGTGCCAGCAGCTTCGGACGGACGACTCGGGAGGACTATGGCTACACCTTC.